This TCR beta chain came from a study of blood T cell repertoires in COVID-19. At the level of the study: Italy, Spain and the United States were the sources of the convalescent and acute COVID-19 samples. Sample material is recorded as cDNA or gDNA derived from T cells, B-cell-depleted T cells, or PBMCs.

This clone occurred once. Original processing methods: Amplified reference gene primers provided the basis for estimating nucleated cell counts. Assay: immunoSEQ multiplex PCR; the TCRdb copy retains only in-frame clones and omits some. Clone size and V and J calls were adopted from that table, with D and trimming inferred from the DNA. The sample consists of under 300,000 clones, about 88% of them appearing once. The CDR3 totals 15 residues. The germline V gene encodes CDR1 LNHDA and CDR2 SQIVND (reference sequence). J was trimmed by 2 bases and V by 1 base; bases with no gene match: 4. This chain uses TRBV19 with TRBJ1-2; 7 positions match TRBD1. The sample taken for sequencing was peripheral blood. This sequence originates from a woman aged 70-85 years with active or convalescent COVID-19. This CDR3 reads CASSIGDSINYGYTF. The CDR3 DNA is TGTGCCAGTAGTATAGGGGACAGTATAAACTATGGCTACACCTTC. The full variable domain, completed using reference TRBV19 and TRBJ1-2, is DGGITQSPKYLFRKEGQNVTLSCEQNLNHDAMYWYRQDPGQGLRLIYYSQIVNDFQKGDIAEGYSVSREKKESFPLTVTSAQKNPTAFYLCASSIGDSINYGYTFGSGTRLTVV.